This passage covers 29 T cell receptor beta chains from one sample sequenced in a study of T cell changes during pregnancy in multiple sclerosis. Assay: immunoSEQ multiplex PCR; the TCRdb copy retains only in-frame clones and omits some. The data contain 68,000 or so clones, around 90% of them singletons. Sequenced here: peripheral blood, sampled in the second trimester of pregnancy. The origin of the receptors is a female donor in good health, enrolled as a control in a pregnancy study.

The chain carries TRBV28 and TRBJ2-7; tentatively, D is TRBD1 (6 bases). The germline V and J ends were trimmed by 2 bases and 2 bases, with 10 bases remaining between them. The CDR3 is 14 amino acids. Germline CDR1 reads MDHEN; CDR2 reads SYDVKM. Here the CDR3 reads CASSLPDSAYEQYF. The CDR3 DNA sequence: TGTGCCAGCAGTTTACCGGACAGCGCCTACGAGCAGTACTTC.

The V gene is TRBV6-1, the J gene TRBJ1-2; the match to TRBD1 covers 10 bases. The junction had 7 bases not matched to a gene; V was cut back by 2 bases and J by 4 bases. CDR3 length: 16 amino acids. Per the germline V gene, CDR1 is MNHNS and CDR2 is SASEGT. The CDR3 loop reads CASSESAGTGAYGYTF. Here the CDR3 DNA reads TGTGCCAGCAGTGAATCGGCCGGGACAGGGGCCTATGGCTACACCTTC.

The chain joins TRBV5-1 to TRBJ1-2, with TRBD1 matching 10 bases. CDR1 and CDR2 from the germline V gene are SGHRS and YFSETQ. The junction had 12 bases not matched to a gene; V was cut back by 3 bases and J by 7 bases. This CDR3 comprises 16 residues. DNA for the CDR3: TGCGCCAGCAGCTCGCCCCAGACAGGGGGCTTGGTTGGCTACACCTTC. Its protein product is CASSSPQTGGLVGYTF.

This chain connects TRBV5-1 to TRBJ2-7; D not resolved. The germline V gene encodes CDR1 SGHRS and CDR2 YFSETQ. V dropped 0 bases and J dropped 5 bases, with 12 bases sitting between them. The CDR3 length is 14 residues. CDR3 in amino acids: CASSLAPGIDEQYF. For the CDR3, the DNA is TGCGCCAGCAGCTTGGCCCCAGGTATCGACGAGCAGTACTTC.

V is TRBV7-2 and J is TRBJ2-1; TRBD2 might be the D (5 bases). The V end lost 5 bases, the J end lost 7 bases, and 21 bases lay between the germline ends. The CDR3 is made up of 16 amino acids. Germline V CDR1 and CDR2: SGHTA, FQGNSA. The CDR3 loop reads CASSPPRRVLRNEQFF. The CDR3 nucleotides read TGTGCCAGCAGCCCCCCCCGGCGGGTTCTGAGGAATGAGCAGTTCTTC.

The CDR3 coding sequence is TGCGCCAGCAGCCCAAATGGGAGGAGGGAAAATCAGCCCCAGCATTTT. Protein: CASSPNGRRENQPQHF. The J gene is TRBJ1-5, the V gene TRBV4-1, with unresolved D. V lost 4 bases, J lost 4 bases, and 17 bases lay in between. Germline V lookup: CDR1 MGHRA, CDR2 YSYEKL. The CDR3 length is 16 residues.

The genes are TRBV5-6 and TRBJ2-7; D perhaps matches TRBD1 (6 bases). Germline CDR1 SGHDT, CDR2 YYEEEE. Trimming removed 4 bases from V and 2 bases from J, with 13 bases in between. The CDR3 spans 14 residues. CDR3 in amino acids: CASSVDRQAYEQYF. The CDR3 DNA reads as TGTGCCAGCAGCGTAGACAGGCAAGCCTACGAGCAGTACTTC.

This chain uses TRBV2 with TRBJ2-1, with 10 positions matching TRBD2. The CDR3 totals 16 residues. The junction had 5 bases not matched to a gene; V was cut back by 2 bases and J by 4 bases. Germline values: CDR1 SNHLY, CDR2 FYNNEI. CDR3 in DNA: TGTGCCAGCAGTGAATTAGCGGGAGGTTTATACAATGAGCAGTTCTTC. It codes for CASSELAGGLYNEQFF. The entire variable domain, with the rest obtained from reference TRBV2 and TRBJ2-1, is as follows: EPEVTQTPSHQVTQMGQEVILRCVPISNHLYFYWYRQILGQKVEFLVSFYNNEISEKSEIFDDQFSVERPDGSNFTLKIRSTKLEDSAMYFCASSELAGGLYNEQFFGPGTRLTVL.

The chain employs TRBV29-1 and TRBJ2-2; 11 nucleotides align to TRBD1. CDR3 length equals 15 residues. V dropped 5 bases and J dropped 4; count of bases not matched to a gene: 6. The germline V gene encodes CDR1 SQVTM and CDR2 ANQGSEA. In DNA form, the CDR3 reads TGCAGCGTTTATGGACAGGGGGCTGGCACCGGGGAGCTGTTTTTT. Translation: CSVYGQGAGTGELFF.

The chain has TRBV5-4 and TRBJ2-1, with a weak D call TRBD2 (5 bases). Trimming pared 2 bases from V and 4 bases from J, leaving 16 bases between. In germline, CDR1 is SGHNT, CDR2 YYREEE (reference sequence). CDR3 length: 16 amino acids. CDR3 residues: CASSLGGRVEYNEQFF. The CDR3 DNA reads as TGTGCCAGCAGCTTAGGTGGGAGAGTGGAGTACAATGAGCAGTTCTTC.

For this clone: One junction end disagrees with the germline gene, perhaps due to a read error. The chain's CDR3 is CASTSQYQSQHF. The CDR3 nucleotides read TGTGCCAGCACCTCCCAGTATCAGTCCCAGCATTTT. V usage is TRBV28 and J usage is TRBJ1-5; the D is unclear. Germline V lookup: CDR1 MDHEN, CDR2 SYDVKM. The CDR3 consists of 12 residues.

This sequence joins TRBV23-1 and TRBJ2-7; D may be TRBD1 (6 bases). TRBV23-1 is an ORF; its function is uncertain. V was pared by 0 bases and J by 1 base, with 10 bases between. The CDR3 loop spans 15 amino acids. As DNA, the CDR3 is TGCGCCAGCAGTCAATCTGGGGACATTTCCTACGAGCAGTACTTC. This translates into CASSQSGDISYEQYF.

The genes are TRBV6-5 and TRBJ2-3, with 7 bases lining up with TRBD1. This CDR3 has 14 residues. Germline V gene data show CDR1 as MNHEY and CDR2 as SVGAGI. The V and J ends lost 7 bases and 2 bases, in that order; junction bases with no gene match: 6. CDR3 in DNA: TGTGCCAGCACCCGGACAGGACTCACAGATACGCAGTATTTT. It specifies CASTRTGLTDTQYF.

In this sample, this clone turned up once. The rearrangement uses TRBV29-1 and TRBJ2-5, with a weak D call TRBD2 (5 bases). TRBJ2-7 matches the DNA end more closely, so the J call is doubtful. Germline CDR1 and CDR2: SQVTM and ANQGSEA. The CDR3 totals 14 residues. The CDR3 sequence is CSVEEDGIGNEQYF. In DNA form, the CDR3 reads TGCAGCGTTGAAGAGGACGGGATCGGCAACGAGCAGTACTTC.

This rearrangement joins TRBV11-2 to TRBJ1-2; D uncertain. There are 12 residues in the CDR3. V lost 1 base and J lost 5, with 5 bases in between. Germline assignment: CDR1 SGHAT and CDR2 FQNNGV. The CDR3 bases are TGTGCCAGCAGCTTAGGAGGGTATGGCTACACCTTC. It encodes CASSLGGYGYTF.

The chain is built from TRBV19 and TRBJ2-1, with TRBD1 matching 8 bases. Trimming took 1 base from V and 4 from J; bases not matched to a gene: 12. The CDR3 length is 18 residues. From germline, CDR1 is LNHDA and CDR2 SQIVND (reference sequence). CDR3 coding DNA: TGTGCCAGTAGTATAGGCCGGGACAGGAGCTCCCGGTACAATGAGCAGTTCTTC. It encodes CASSIGRDRSSRYNEQFF.

The CDR3 region has the DNA TGTGCCAGCAGCTTTTTAACTAGCGGGAGCTCAGATACGCAGTATTTT. Translating it yields CASSFLTSGSSDTQYF. The V and J genes are TRBV7-8 and TRBJ2-3, with 11 nucleotides matching TRBD2. After removal of 3 bases from V and 4 bases from J, the junction contained 6 bases not matched to a gene. The CDR3 extends over 16 amino acids. CDR1 and CDR2 from the germline V gene are SGHVS and FQNEAQ. The whole variable domain, filled in from reference TRBV7-8 and TRBJ2-3, reads GAGVSQSPRYKVAKRGQDVALRCDPISGHVSLFWYQQALGQGPEFLTYFQNEAQLDKSGLPSDRFFAERPEGSVSTLKIQRTQQEDSAVYLCASSFLTSGSSDTQYFGPGTRLTVL.

The rearrangement uses TRBV27 and TRBJ2-2, with 8 bases identical to TRBD2. The V gene end was trimmed by 3 bases and the J gene end by 4 bases; junction bases not matched to a gene: 4. This CDR3 comprises 15 residues. Germline CDR1 is MNHEY and CDR2 is SMNVEV (reference sequence). The chain's CDR3 is CASSFRTSSTGELFF. The CDR3 DNA follows: TGTGCCAGCAGTTTTAGGACTAGCTCCACCGGGGAGCTGTTTTTT.

V gene TRBV6-1 combines with J gene TRBJ1-1; a weak D match, TRBD1 (5 bases). This CDR3 region has 11 residues. Deletions cut 6 bases from V and 6 bases from J, with 8 bases between. The germline gives CDR1 MNHNS, CDR2 SASEGT. CDR3 nucleotides: TGTGCCAGCAGCAGGGAATCTGAAGCTTTCTTT. It translates to CASSRESEAFF.

Only a few counts were recorded for this clone. The DNA of the CDR3 is TGTGCCAGCAGCCAGACTAGCGGGAGCAAAGTTGAGCAGTTCTTC. Residues: CASSQTSGSKVEQFF. The chain has TRBV7-2 and TRBJ2-1, with 12 bases identical to TRBD2. Germline V gene data show CDR1 as SGHTA and CDR2 as FQGNSA. The V gene end was trimmed by 5 bases and the J gene end by 9 bases; junction bases not matched to a gene: 8. This CDR3 is built from 15 residues.

The chain recombines TRBV7-2 with TRBJ2-1, with 8 bases that match TRBD1. J lost 4 bases, V lost 4 bases, and 3 bases had no gene match. The germline V gene has CDR1 SGHTA and CDR2 FQGNSA. The CDR3 contains 14 residues. The CDR3 DNA reads as TGTGCCAGCAGCTCGGACAGGGCTTACAATGAGCAGTTCTTC. Translating gives CASSSDRAYNEQFF.

V is TRBV6-4 and J is TRBJ2-2, with TRBD1 as a possible D gene (6 bases). The CDR3 runs to 14 residues. Germline V gene lookup returns CDR1 MRHNA and CDR2 SNTAGT. Trimming took off 6 bases at V and 6 bases at J, with 14 bases between the two ends. The CDR3 loop reads CASSRDIGPGELFF. In DNA, the CDR3 is TGTGCCAGCAGCCGGGACATAGGACCCGGGGAGCTGTTTTTT.

This chain joins TRBV7-2 and TRBJ1-2, with TRBD1 as a possible D gene (6 bases). Trimming cost V 1 base and J 8 bases, with 17 bases left between them. Germline values: CDR1 SGHTA, CDR2 FQGNSA. The CDR3 runs to 15 residues. The CDR3 here is CASSLDRGGGKGYTF. The CDR3 DNA is TGTGCCAGCAGCTTAGATCGGGGAGGGGGTAAGGGCTACACCTTC.

CDR3 coding DNA: TGCAGCGTCGCTAAGGAGGGCAGGTATTTT. It is translated as CSVAKEGRYF. V is TRBV29-1 and J is TRBJ2-3, with D perhaps TRBD2 (6 bases). This CDR3 is built from 10 residues. Germline V gives CDR1 SQVTM, CDR2 ANQGSEA. Trimming stripped 6 bases from V and 14 bases from J, with 15 bases between.

The chain uses TRBV2 and TRBJ2-6, with unresolved D. CDR1 and CDR2 (germline): SNHLY, FYNNEI. The CDR3 is made up of 14 amino acids. The V gene lost 6 bases and the J gene lost 0 bases, with 6 bases spanning the gap. The CDR3 DNA follows: TGTGCCAGCAGGGAGCGCTCTGGGGCCAACGTCCTGACTTTC. Protein product: CASRERSGANVLTF.

This clone was found once. This chain connects TRBV11-2 to TRBJ1-6; tentative D call: TRBD1 (5 bases). The V gene lost 3 bases and the J gene lost 6 bases, with 15 bases spanning the gap. The CDR3 loop spans 16 amino acids. Germline lookup yields CDR1 SGHAT and CDR2 FQNNGV. Written as DNA, the CDR3 is TGTGCCAGCAGCTTCCAGGGAGGGTTTTCTAATTCACCCCTCCACTTT. It is translated as CASSFQGGFSNSPLHF.

V gene TRBV5-4 combines with J gene TRBJ2-7, with D possibly matching TRBD2 (5 bases). Trimming pared 2 bases from V and 1 base from J, leaving 13 bases between. The germline CDR1 and CDR2 sequences are SGHNT and YYREEE (reference sequence). The CDR3 has 15 residues. The CDR3 is CASSFEGAISYEQYF. For the CDR3, the DNA is TGTGCCAGCAGCTTCGAGGGAGCTATTTCCTACGAGCAGTACTTC.

This clone was detected once. The junction shows a germline mismatch at one end, possibly a read error. The chain employs TRBV9 and TRBJ2-1; 9 bases align to TRBD2. Germline-derived CDR1 and CDR2 are SGDLS and YYNGEE. The CDR3 is 15 amino acids. In DNA, the CDR3 is TGTGCCGGCAGCGACCCTAGCGGGACCTACAATGAGCAGTTCTTC. Translating it yields CAGSDPSGTYNEQFF.

The chain uses TRBV28 and TRBJ2-5, with TRBD1 as a possible D gene (7 bases). The CDR3 has 15 amino acids. With 5 bases removed from V and 4 bases from J, the gap between germline ends came to 17 bases. Germline values: CDR1 MDHEN, CDR2 SYDVKM. CDR3 coding DNA: TGTGCCAGCAGTCCTCGTGGCAGGGGGGCAGAGACCCAGTACTTC. Its protein product is CASSPRGRGAETQYF.